What follows are 22 T cell receptor beta chains derived from one specimen sequenced in a study of blood T cells in healthy people across ages (dated by TCRdb to between 2015 and 2016). The library was generated by 5' RACE. Sequencer: Illumina HiSeq 2500. The second PCR ran for roughly 7 to 12 cycles and used a J-beta primer mix along with a sample-barcoded 5' primer. Clones were called with MiXCR by TCRdb after fastp trimmed the public reads at Q25, and only in-frame beta chains were retained. Each record represents a unique CDR3 protein, reported with the most common genes and DNA among its rows. For this sample there are hundreds of thousands of distinct CDR3 sequences; about 34% appear just once. The ten largest clones add up to 15% to 17% of the sample. Material: blood. The receptor source for this set is a woman at least 80 years old in good health. Donor details come from another sample of the same person, matched by shared clones.

This clonotype has at least ten counts. V and J are TRBV7-2 and TRBJ1-6; D remains unclear. This CDR3 region has 14 residues. V lost 0 bases and J lost 8, with 8 bases in between. Per the germline V gene, CDR1 is SGHTA and CDR2 is FQGNSA. The CDR3 here is CASSLAGSDSPLHF. For the CDR3, the DNA is TGTGCCAGCAGCTTAGCAGGGTCGGATTCACCCCTCCACTTT.

J is TRBJ1-6 and V is TRBV7-2; 10 positions match TRBD1. With V trimmed by 3 bases and J by 8 bases, 4 bases remained unmatched. The germline V gene encodes CDR1 SGHTA and CDR2 FQGNSA. The CDR3 has 15 residues. The CDR3 sequence is CASSLTGGEDSPLHF. Here the CDR3 DNA reads TGTGCCAGCAGCTTGACAGGGGGCGAAGATTCACCCCTCCACTTT.

Note on this clonotype: This may be a read error, as it is one base from a much larger clone. The gene calls are TRBV14 and TRBJ1-2; 12 nucleotides line up with TRBD1. The CDR3 consists of 15 residues. The V gene's germline CDR1 is SGHDN and CDR2 FVKESK. The CDR3 DNA follows: TGTGCCAGCAGCCAAGCGGGACAGGGGGCTTATGGCCACACCTTC. As protein: CASSQAGQGAYGHTF.

The genes are TRBV25-1 and TRBJ1-2; possible D gene TRBD1, 6 bases. Looked up from germline, CDR1 is MGHDK and CDR2 is SYGVNS. V lost 1 base to trimming and J lost 7 bases, with 13 bases between them. The CDR3 is 14 amino acids. The CDR3 bases are TGTGCCAGCAGTGAATGGAGAACAGGGTCTGGCTACACCTTC. Its protein is CASSEWRTGSGYTF.

About this clonotype itself: An end of the junction does not agree with germline; a read error may underlie this. CDR3 sequence (DNA): TGTGCCAGCAGTCTCGGGGGCTGGAGCGCAGATGCGCAGTATTTT. Translated: CASSLGGWSADAQYF. This chain connects TRBV12-3 or TRBV12-4 to TRBJ2-3; D possibly matches TRBD1 or TRBD2 (6 bases each). The CDR3 has 15 residues.

The table lists this clonotype with many counts. This chain joins TRBV20-1 and TRBJ2-1, with D perhaps TRBD2 (5 bases). Germline lookup yields CDR1 DFQATT and CDR2 SNEGSKA (reference sequence). V dropped 4 bases and J dropped 0 bases, with 16 bases sitting between them. CDR3 length: 16 amino acids. CDR3 region: CSAIRESVGSYNEQFF. CDR3 in DNA: TGCAGTGCTATCCGGGAAAGCGTCGGCTCCTACAATGAGCAGTTCTTC.

This clonotype was detected many times. This chain connects TRBV29-1 to TRBJ2-7; the match to TRBD2 covers 7 bases. In germline, CDR1 is SQVTM, CDR2 ANQGSEA. This CDR3 contains 11 residues. Unmatched junction bases numbered 6, after V lost 7 bases and J lost 6 bases. In DNA form, the CDR3 reads TGCAGCGCGGTAAGGGAGGGCGAGCAGTACTTC. Encoded protein: CSAVREGEQYF.

This clonotype was counted at least ten times. V gene TRBV10-3 combines with J gene TRBJ2-1; D might be TRBD1 or TRBD2, each matching 6 bases. V shed 4 bases and J shed 0 bases, with 19 bases lying between them. This CDR3 spans 18 amino acids. Germline V gives CDR1 ENHRY, CDR2 SYGVKD. In DNA, the CDR3 is TGTGCCATCAGTGGGTTGGTGCGAGGGGGGAGCTCCTACAATGAGCAGTTCTTC. Amino acids: CAISGLVRGGSSYNEQFF.

This clonotype was seen repeatedly, ten times or more. The V gene is TRBV5-1, the J gene TRBJ2-3; D may match TRBD1 or TRBD2 (5 bases each). The CDR3 runs to 15 residues. Deletions cut 3 bases from V and 2 bases from J, with 13 bases between. Germline V CDR1 and CDR2: SGHRS, YFSETQ. CDR3 protein: CASSYEGRYTDTQYF. As DNA, the CDR3 is TGCGCCAGCAGCTATGAGGGGAGATACACAGATACGCAGTATTTT.

The chain is built from TRBV6-4 and TRBJ2-3; tentatively, D is TRBD2 (6 bases). There are 15 residues in the CDR3. Trimming took off 10 bases at V and 0 bases at J, with 17 bases between the two ends. The germline V gene encodes CDR1 MRHNA and CDR2 SNTAGT. Here the CDR3 reads CANSRTGTSTDTQYF. CDR3 bases: TGTGCCAACAGCAGAACGGGGACTAGCACAGATACGCAGTATTTT.

This clonotype was recorded at least ten times. This chain links TRBV10-3 with TRBJ2-7, with 10 bases identical to TRBD1. CDR1 is ENHRY, CDR2 SYGVKD, per germline. The CDR3 loop spans 14 amino acids. Losses at the gene ends were 10 bases for V and 9 bases for J; bases not matched to a gene: 15. The CDR3 DNA reads as TGTGCCACCTCAAGGGGACAGGGGCTAATTGGGCAGTACTTC. As protein: CATSRGQGLIGQYF.

V is TRBV4-1 and J is TRBJ2-1; tentative D call: TRBD1 (6 bases). The CDR3 is 16 amino acids. With 1 base removed from V and 9 bases from J, the gap between germline ends came to 19 bases. Germline assignment: CDR1 MGHRA and CDR2 YSYEKL. The CDR3 nucleotides are TGCGCCAGCAGCCAAGGTTGGGGGCTCTTGTTATCTGAGCAGTTCTTC. This sequence encodes CASSQGWGLLLSEQFF.

This clonotype has only one observation. The chain recombines TRBV20-1 with TRBJ2-6; 9 positions agree with TRBD1. With 3 bases clipped from V and 4 bases from J, the junction kept 7 bases outside the gene matches. This CDR3 comprises 16 residues. The germline V gene encodes CDR1 DFQATT and CDR2 SNEGSKA (reference sequence). The CDR3 sequence is CSASDHRGPGANVLTF. CDR3 coding DNA: TGCAGTGCTAGCGACCACAGGGGGCCGGGGGCCAACGTCCTGACTTTC.

The sample holds a few counts of this clonotype. The chain has TRBV5-1 and TRBJ2-7; TRBD2 is a possible D gene (5 bases). This CDR3 is built from 15 residues. V shed 0 bases and J shed 7 bases, with 17 bases lying between them. Germline V lookup: CDR1 SGHRS, CDR2 YFSETQ. CDR3 residues: CASSLERAGGREQYF. DNA for the CDR3: TGCGCCAGCAGCTTGGAGAGGGCAGGTGGGCGGGAGCAGTACTTC. The full variable domain, with the rest looked up from reference TRBV5-1 and TRBJ2-7, is KAGVTQTPRYLIKTRGQQVTLSCSPISGHRSVSWYQQTPGQGLQFLFEYFSETQRNKGNFPGRFSGRQFSNSRSEMNVSTLELGDSALYLCASSLERAGGREQYFGPGTRLTVT.

The V call is TRBV20-1, the J call TRBJ1-2, with a tentative D call TRBD1 (6 bases). The CDR3 is 14 residues long. From germline, CDR1 is DFQATT and CDR2 SNEGSKA (reference sequence). V dropped 6 bases and J dropped 6 bases, with 20 bases sitting between them. CDR3 in DNA: TGCAGTGCGCGAAAATCAGGGGTCACCGATGGCTACACCTTC. Encoded protein: CSARKSGVTDGYTF.

This clonotype was seen repeatedly, ten times or more. The chain employs TRBV20-1 and TRBJ1-4; unclear D gene. Trimming took 3 bases from V and 14 from J, leaving 19 bases between them. Germline V CDR1 and CDR2: DFQATT, SNEGSKA (reference sequence). The CDR3 runs 13 residues. CDR3 residues: CSASPEASADLFF. CDR3 DNA sequence: TGCAGTGCTAGCCCCGAGGCCTCCGCGGACCTGTTTTTT.

Ten or more counts support this clonotype. The chain couples TRBV7-3 to TRBJ1-2; 9 nucleotides align to TRBD1. CDR1 and CDR2 from the germline V gene are SGHTA and FQGTGA. J gave up 1 base and V 2 bases, and 11 bases lay outside the gene matches. This CDR3 is built from 18 residues. The CDR3 reads CASSLGAGTGRYNYGYTF. CDR3 sequence (DNA): TGTGCCAGCAGCTTAGGGGCCGGGACAGGGAGGTATAACTATGGCTACACCTTC.

The sample holds many counts of this clonotype. The gene calls are TRBV6-5 and TRBJ2-1; weak D call: TRBD2 (5 bases). Germline assignment: CDR1 MNHEY and CDR2 SVGAGI. V was cut by 3 bases and J by 7 bases, with 13 bases left in between. The CDR3 contains 14 residues. The CDR3 spells CASSYGLGWNEQFF. DNA of the CDR3: TGTGCCAGCAGTTATGGACTGGGGTGGAATGAGCAGTTCTTC.

This clonotype was seen at least ten times. V is TRBV18 and J is TRBJ2-2, with 10 bases matching TRBD1. The V gene end was trimmed by 2 bases and the J gene end by 4 bases; junction bases not matched to a gene: 1. Germline-derived CDR1 and CDR2 are KGHSH and LQKENI. This CDR3 region has 15 residues. CDR3 loop: CASSPRTGGTGELFF. For the CDR3, the DNA is TGTGCCAGCTCACCAAGGACAGGGGGCACCGGGGAGCTGTTTTTT.

This clonotype appeared a single time. This may be a read error: a much more frequent sequence differs by one nucleotide. Likely a read error: the CDR3 ends without its conserved phenylalanine or tryptophan. This sequence joins TRBV7-9 and TRBJ1-2; a possible D gene is TRBD1 (6 bases). CDR3 size: 14 residues. Trimming took off 3 bases at V and 3 bases at J, with 11 bases between the two ends. The germline gives CDR1 SEHNR, CDR2 FQNEAQ (reference sequence). CDR3 nucleotides: TGTGCCAGCAGCTTCCGGACAGAATACTATGGCTACACCGTC. The encoded protein is CASSFRTEYYGYTV.

This clonotype was seen more than once but under ten times. V and J are TRBV10-3 and TRBJ1-1; D is ambiguous. Trimming stripped 4 bases from V and 4 bases from J, with 10 bases between. CDR1 and CDR2 (germline): ENHRY, SYGVKD. This CDR3 is built from 13 residues. The DNA of the CDR3 is TGTGCCATCAGTGGGCCCCCGGGCACTGAAGCTTTCTTT. This sequence encodes CAISGPPGTEAFF.

With regard to this clonotype: A read error may explain this, as a much larger clone is one base away. The chain couples TRBV12-3 or TRBV12-4 to TRBJ2-1, with TRBD1 identical over 12 bases. V shed 7 bases, J shed 10 bases, and the junction held 14 bases outside the gene matches. The CDR3 length is 16 residues. The DNA for the CDR3 is TGTGCCAGCACCGGGACAGGGGGCGCCGGTGCCTACGAGCAGTTCTTC. This encodes CASTGTGGAGAYEQFF.